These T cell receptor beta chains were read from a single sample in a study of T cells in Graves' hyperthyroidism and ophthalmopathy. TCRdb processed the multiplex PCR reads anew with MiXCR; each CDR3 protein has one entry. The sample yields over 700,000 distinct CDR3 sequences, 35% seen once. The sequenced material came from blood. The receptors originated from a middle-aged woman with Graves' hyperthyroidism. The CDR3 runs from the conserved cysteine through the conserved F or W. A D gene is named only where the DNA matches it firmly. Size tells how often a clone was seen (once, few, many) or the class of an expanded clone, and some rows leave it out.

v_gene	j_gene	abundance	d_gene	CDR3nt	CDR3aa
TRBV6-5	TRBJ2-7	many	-	TGTGCCAGCTCATTAGAACAGGGCTACGAGCAGTACTTC	CASSLEQGYEQYF
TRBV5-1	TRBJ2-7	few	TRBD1	TGCGCCAGCAGCTTTACCGGGACAGGGGCCGAGCAGTACTTC	CASSFTGTGAEQYF
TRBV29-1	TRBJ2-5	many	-	TGCAGCGTTGAGGTCTGGGGGCGGGAGACCCAGTACTTC	CSVEVWGRETQYF
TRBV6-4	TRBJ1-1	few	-	TGTGCCAGCAGGCCAGACAGAGAGAAAACTGAAGCTTTCTTT	CASRPDREKTEAFF
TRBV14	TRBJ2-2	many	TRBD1	TGTGCCAGCAGCCTAGGACAGGCCACCGGGGAGCTGTTTTTT	CASSLGQATGELFF
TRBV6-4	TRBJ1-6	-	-	TGTGCCAGCAGAAGGTCGGGGCTGACCTATAATTCACCCCTCCACTTT	CASRRSGLTYNSPLHF
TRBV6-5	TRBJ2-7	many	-	TGTGCCAGCAGTTACGACAGAGCCTACGAGCAGTACTTC	CASSYDRAYEQYF
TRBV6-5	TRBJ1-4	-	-	TGTGCCAGCGGGAGGGGGGCTAATGAAAAACTGTTTTTT	CASGRGANEKLFF
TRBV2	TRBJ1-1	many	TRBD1	TGTGCCAGCAGCCCCGGGACAGTCAACACTGAAGCTTTCTTT	CASSPGTVNTEAFF
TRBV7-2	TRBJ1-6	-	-	TGTGCCAGCAGCCAAGGGGGGGGAGGTAATTCACCCCGCCACTTT	CASSQGGGGNSPRHF
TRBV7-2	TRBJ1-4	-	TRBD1	TGTGCCTCTCGACAGGGCTTTAATGAAAAACTGTTTTTT	CASRQGFNEKLFF
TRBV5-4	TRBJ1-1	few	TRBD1	TGTGCCAGCAGCATGACAGGGTTAAGCACTGAAGCTTTCTTT	CASSMTGLSTEAFF
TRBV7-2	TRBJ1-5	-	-	TGTGCCAGCAGCCAATACCGGAGCAATCAGCCCCAGCATTTT	CASSQYRSNQPQHF
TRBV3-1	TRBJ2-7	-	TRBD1	TGTGCCAGCAGCCACGGGACAGGGATAGACGAGCAGTACTTC	CASSHGTGIDEQYF
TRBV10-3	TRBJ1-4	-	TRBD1	TGTGCCATCAAGTCGGGACAGGGGAATGAAAAACTGTTTTTT	CAIKSGQGNEKLFF
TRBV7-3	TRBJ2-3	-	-	TGTGCCAGCAGCTTACCGGCGACAGCTTCCACAGATACGCAGTATTTT	CASSLPATASTDTQYF
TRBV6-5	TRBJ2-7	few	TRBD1	TGTGCCAGCAGTTACGACAGGGGGCGCATCTACGAGCAGTACTTC	CASSYDRGRIYEQYF
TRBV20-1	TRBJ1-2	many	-	TGCAGTGCCACTGGGTTCGCTAGCTATGGCTACACCTTC	CSATGFASYGYTF
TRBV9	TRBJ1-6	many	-	TGTGCCAGCAGCCTCTATGCATGGGGGGGCAGTTCACCCCTCCACTTT	CASSLYAWGGSSPLHF
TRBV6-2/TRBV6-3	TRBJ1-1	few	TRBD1	TGTGCCGGACAGGGTCTTGCCACTGAAGCTTTCTTT	CAGQGLATEAFF
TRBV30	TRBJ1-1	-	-	TGTGCCTGCCATCAGAGGGACACTGAAGCTTTCTTT	CACHQRDTEAFF
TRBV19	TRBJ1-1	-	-	TGTGCCAGCCGAACCGACGCAATAGGGGAAGCTTTCTTT	CASRTDAIGEAFF
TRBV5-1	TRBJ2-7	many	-	TGCGCCAGCAGCGCCCTGGGGTACGAGCAGTACTTC	CASSALGYEQYF
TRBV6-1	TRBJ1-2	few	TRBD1	TGTGCCAGCACTACAGGACAGGGTAATGGCTACACCTTC	CASTTGQGNGYTF
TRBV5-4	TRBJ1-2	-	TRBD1	TGTGCCAGCAGCTTGGTTCTTCAGGGGGTGGGGGGCTACACCTTC	CASSLVLQGVGGYTF
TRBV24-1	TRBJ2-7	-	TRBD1	TGTGCCACCGGGACAGGGGGTTCCTACGAGCAGTACTTC	CATGTGGSYEQYF
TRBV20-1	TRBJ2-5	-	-	TGCAGTGCTATGGGGCTAGCCTTCCAAGAGACCCAGTACTTC	CSAMGLAFQETQYF
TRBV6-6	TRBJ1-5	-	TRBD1	TGTGCCAGCAGCCTGGACAGGGAGAATTATCAGCCCCAGCATTTT	CASSLDRENYQPQHF
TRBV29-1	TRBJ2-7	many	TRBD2	TGCAGCGTTGAACTGACTAGCTCCCTTGGTGAGCAGTACTTC	CSVELTSSLGEQYF
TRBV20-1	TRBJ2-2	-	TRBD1	TGCAGTGCTACGGACAGGGGGCAGATCGGGGAGCTGTTTTTT	CSATDRGQIGELFF
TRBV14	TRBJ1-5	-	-	TGCGCCAGCAGCCAAGATTCCGATCGGCCCCAGCATTTT	CASSQDSDRPQHF
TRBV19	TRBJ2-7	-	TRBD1	TGTGCCAGTAGTATAGGGTCTTCCGAGACAGGGTCGACGGATACGCAGTACTTC	CASSIGSSETGSTDTQYF
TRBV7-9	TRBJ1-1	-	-	TGTGCCAGCAGCTCCTCCAACTGGCCTGGAGTGAACACTGAAGCTTTCTTT	CASSSSNWPGVNTEAFF
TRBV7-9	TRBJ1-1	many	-	TGTGCCAGCAGCTTGCAGTACATGAACACTGAAGCTTTCTTT	CASSLQYMNTEAFF
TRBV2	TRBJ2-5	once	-	TGTGCCAGCAGTGTCAGGGAGGAGACCCAGTACTTC	CASSVREETQYF
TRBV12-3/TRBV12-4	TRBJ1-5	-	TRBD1	TGTGCCAGCAGTTTAGCAGACAGGGTCCAGCCCCAGCATTTT	CASSLADRVQPQHF
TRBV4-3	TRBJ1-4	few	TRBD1	TGCGCCAGCAGCCCAGGCGCTCGACAGGGCGGCGAAAAACTGTTTTTT	CASSPGARQGGEKLFF
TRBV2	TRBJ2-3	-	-	TGTGCCAGCAGTGGTGACAGTTTGGGGAGCACAGATACGCAGTATTTT	CASSGDSLGSTDTQYF
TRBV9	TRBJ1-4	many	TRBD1	TGTGCCAGCAGCGGCCTCGGGACAGCTAATGAAAAACTGTTTTTT	CASSGLGTANEKLFF
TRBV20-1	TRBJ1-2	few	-	TGCAGTGCTAGACCTACTCTGGGACTGTTTTATGGCTACACCTTC	CSARPTLGLFYGYTF
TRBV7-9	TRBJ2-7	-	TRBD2	TGTGCCAGTAGCTGGGCTAGCGGGAATGGGAATGAGCAGTACTTC	CASSWASGNGNEQYF
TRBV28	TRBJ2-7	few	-	TGTGCCAGCAGTGGTGTGGGACTCAACTACGAGCAGTACTTC	CASSGVGLNYEQYF
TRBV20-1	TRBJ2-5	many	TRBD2	TGCAGTGCCCCGAGACTAGCGGGAGGGGTCCGGGAGACCCAGTACTTC	CSAPRLAGGVRETQYF
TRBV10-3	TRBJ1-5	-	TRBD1	TGTGCCATCAGTGAGGACAGGGACGCTCAGCCCCAGCATTTT	CAISEDRDAQPQHF
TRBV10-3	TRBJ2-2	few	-	TGTGCCATCGCGTCACGGGCTTCGGACACCGGGGAGCTGTTTTTT	CAIASRASDTGELFF
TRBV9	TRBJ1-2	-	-	TGTGCCAGCACTTCAGGGTTAAATAACTATGGCTACACCTTC	CASTSGLNNYGYTF
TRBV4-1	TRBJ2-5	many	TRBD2	TGCGCCAGCAGCCCAATCAAACTAGCGCAAGAGACCCAGTACTTC	CASSPIKLAQETQYF
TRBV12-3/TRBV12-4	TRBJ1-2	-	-	TGTGCCAGCAGTCTATCCCGACTTCCGGACTATGGCTACACCTTC	CASSLSRLPDYGYTF
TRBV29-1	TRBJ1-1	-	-	TGCAGCTTGGGGCGGAGTATGGGGAACACTGAAGCTTTCTTT	CSLGRSMGNTEAFF
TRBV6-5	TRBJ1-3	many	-	TGTGCCAGCAGTTACGGGGACTCTGGAAACACCATATATTTT	CASSYGDSGNTIYF
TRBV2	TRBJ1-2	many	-	TGTGCCAGCAGGGACACCTATGGCTACACCTTC	CASRDTYGYTF
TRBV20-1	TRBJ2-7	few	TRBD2	TGCAGTGCTTCGTCCGGGACTAGCGACTACGAGCAGTACTTC	CSASSGTSDYEQYF
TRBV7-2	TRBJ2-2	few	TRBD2	TGTGCCAGCAGTTCTAGCGGTATACACACCGGGGAGCTGTTTTTT	CASSSSGIHTGELFF
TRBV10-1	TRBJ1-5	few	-	TGCGCCAGCAGTGAGCAGGTGGGTCAGCCCCAGCATTTT	CASSEQVGQPQHF
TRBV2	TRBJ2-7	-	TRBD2	TGTGCCAGTTTAGCGGGGAGCGGGTTAAGGTACAATGAGCAGTACTTC	CASLAGSGLRYNEQYF
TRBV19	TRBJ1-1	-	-	TGTGCCAGTAGTATAGATCTTAGAGGCACTGAAGCTTTCTTT	CASSIDLRGTEAFF
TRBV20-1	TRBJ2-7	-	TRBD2	TGCAGTGCTAGCGGGAGGGCCAGTCACGAGCAGTACTTC	CSASGRASHEQYF
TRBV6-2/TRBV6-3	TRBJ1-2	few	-	TGTGCCAGCAGTTACTCGATGGGACGGCTCTATGGCTACACCTTC	CASSYSMGRLYGYTF
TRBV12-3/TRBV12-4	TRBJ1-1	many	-	TGTGCCAGCAGTTTAGGCGGGATTAATGAAGCTTTCTTT	CASSLGGINEAFF
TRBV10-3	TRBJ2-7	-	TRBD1	TGTGCCATCAGTCGGGACAGGGGCTACGAGCAGTACTTC	CAISRDRGYEQYF